This TCR beta chain was obtained from a study of radiotherapy plus CTLA-4 blockade in lung cancer. Overall study: For 15% to 20% of patients, objective responses occurred, and just over 30% had disease control. The study, taken as a whole, reports: According to reports, early shifts in blood T cell clones, alongside interferon-beta, forecast response most accurately. Expansion in blood of tumor-derived TCR clones was seen after radiotherapy plus ipilimumab.

Details on this clone: Its antigen is not known.

V was pared by 0 bases and J by 5 bases, with 7 bases between. Germline V gene lookup returns CDR1 GTSNPN and CDR2 SVGIG (reference sequence). This CDR3 contains 12 residues. Ipilimumab-mediated CTLA-4 blockade plus focal radiation was given to patients having chemo-refractory metastatic non-small-cell lung cancer. The method was immunoSEQ multiplex PCR; TCRdb's version includes in-frame clones alone and lacks a portion of them. The sample has about 57,000 clones; 65% to 80% are singletons. The specimen was peripheral blood, collected from a patient treated with radiotherapy plus ipilimumab. The genes are TRBV30 and TRBJ2-5; D unclear. The sequence was collected from a human donor with non-small cell lung cancer who had a complete response to radiotherapy plus ipilimumab. The CDR3 bases are TGTGCCTGGAGTGTAAATGAGGAGACCCAGTACTTC. Amino acids: CAWSVNEETQYF. The whole variable domain, remainder taken from reference TRBV30 and TRBJ2-5, is SQTIHQWPATLVQPVGSPLSLECTVEGTSNPNLYWYRQAAGRGLQLLFYSVGIGQISSEVPQNLSASRPQDRQFILSSKKLLLSDSGFYLCAWSVNEETQYFGPGTRLLVL.